This T cell receptor (beta chain) was observed in a study of T cells in Graves' hyperthyroidism and ophthalmopathy. Across the study: Peripheral blood was drawn at first diagnosis, prior to all treatment.

The CDR3 has 16 amino acids. CDR1 and CDR2 (germline): SGHAT, FQDESV (reference sequence). J gave up 5 bases and V 5 bases, and 10 bases lay outside the gene matches. What was amplified from RNA transcripts were TCR beta CDR3 regions. An initial round of RT-PCR targeting the TCR CDR3 relied on the HTBI primer set. MiXCR, applied by TCRdb to the multiplex PCR reads, yields one record per CDR3 protein. The repertoire includes fewer than 500,000 distinct CDR3 sequences, roughly 15% of them detected once, and roughly 13% sits in the top ten. Lactation, pregnancy, other autoimmune disease or uncontrolled infection led to exclusion of patients. Overall study findings and caveats: Blood shared most expanded thyroid clonotypes above 0.001.

This clonotype was seen once. What it recognizes is unknown. The source material was blood. This sequence originates from a man aged 18-30 years with Graves' ophthalmopathy. V gene TRBV11-1 combines with J gene TRBJ2-3, with 10 bases fitting TRBD2. DNA for the CDR3: TGTGCCAGCAGCCGTCTCCCGGGACTAGCGAAAGATACGCAGTATTTT. Protein product: CASSRLPGLAKDTQYF.